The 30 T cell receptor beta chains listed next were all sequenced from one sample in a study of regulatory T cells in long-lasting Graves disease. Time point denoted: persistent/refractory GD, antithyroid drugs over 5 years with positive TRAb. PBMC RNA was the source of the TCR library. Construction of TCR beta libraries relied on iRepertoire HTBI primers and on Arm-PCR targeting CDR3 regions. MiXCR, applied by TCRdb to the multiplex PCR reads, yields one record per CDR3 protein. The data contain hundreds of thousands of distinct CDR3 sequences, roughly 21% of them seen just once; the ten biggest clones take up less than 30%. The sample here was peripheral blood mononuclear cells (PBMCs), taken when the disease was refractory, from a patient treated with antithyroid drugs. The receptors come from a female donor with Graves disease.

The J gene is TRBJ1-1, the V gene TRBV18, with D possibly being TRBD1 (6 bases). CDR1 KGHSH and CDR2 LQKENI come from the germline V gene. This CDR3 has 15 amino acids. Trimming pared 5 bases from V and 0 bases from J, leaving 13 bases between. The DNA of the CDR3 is TGTGCCAGCTCATCCACGACAGGCATGAACACTGAAGCTTTCTTT. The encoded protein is CASSSTTGMNTEAFF. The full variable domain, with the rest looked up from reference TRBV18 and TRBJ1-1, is NAGVMQNPRHLVRRRGQEARLRCSPMKGHSHVYWYRQLPEEGLKFMVYLQKENIIDESGMPKERFSAEFPKEGPSILRIQQVVRGDSAAYFCASSSTTGMNTEAFFGQGTRLTVV.

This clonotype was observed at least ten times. CDR3 sequence reads: CASGGGETQYF. For the CDR3, the DNA is TGTGCCAGCGGGGGTGGGGAGACCCAGTACTTC. The chain uses TRBV3-1 and TRBJ2-5; D possibly matches TRBD1 or TRBD2 (5 bases each). This CDR3 contains 11 residues. V dropped 8 bases and J dropped 5 bases, with 9 bases sitting between them. Germline V lookup: CDR1 LGHDT, CDR2 YNNKEL (reference sequence).

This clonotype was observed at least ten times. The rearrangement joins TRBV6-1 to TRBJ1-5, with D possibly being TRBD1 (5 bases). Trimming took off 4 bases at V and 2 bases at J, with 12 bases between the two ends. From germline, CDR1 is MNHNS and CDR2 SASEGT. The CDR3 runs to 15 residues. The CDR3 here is CASSVTGAGNQPQHF. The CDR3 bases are TGTGCCAGCAGTGTTACAGGTGCTGGCAATCAGCCCCAGCATTTT.

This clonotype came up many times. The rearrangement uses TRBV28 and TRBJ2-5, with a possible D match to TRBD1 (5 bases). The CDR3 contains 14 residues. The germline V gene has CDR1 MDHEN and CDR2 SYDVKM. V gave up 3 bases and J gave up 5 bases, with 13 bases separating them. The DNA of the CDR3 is TGTGCCAGCAGTTTTGGACACCTGAAGGAGACCCAGTACTTC. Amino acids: CASSFGHLKETQYF.

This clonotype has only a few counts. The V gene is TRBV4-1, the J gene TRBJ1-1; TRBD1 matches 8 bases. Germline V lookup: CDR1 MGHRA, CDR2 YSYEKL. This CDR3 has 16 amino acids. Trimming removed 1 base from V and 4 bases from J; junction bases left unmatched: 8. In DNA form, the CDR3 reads TGCGCCAGCAGCCAAGTCATCTTACAGGGGGGCACTGAAGCTTTCTTT. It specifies CASSQVILQGGTEAFF.

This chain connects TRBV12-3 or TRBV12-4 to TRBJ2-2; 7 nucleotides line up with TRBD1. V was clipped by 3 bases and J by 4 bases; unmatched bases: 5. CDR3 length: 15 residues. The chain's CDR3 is CASSLSSGGTGELFF. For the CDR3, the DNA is TGTGCCAGCAGTTTGAGCTCAGGGGGCACCGGGGAGCTGTTTTTT.

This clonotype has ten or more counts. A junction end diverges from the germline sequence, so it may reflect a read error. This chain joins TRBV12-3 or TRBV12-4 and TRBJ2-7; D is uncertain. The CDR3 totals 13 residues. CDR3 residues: CASSLDPSYEQYF. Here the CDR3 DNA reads TGTGCCAGCAGCTTAGATCCGAGCTACGAGCAGTACTTC.

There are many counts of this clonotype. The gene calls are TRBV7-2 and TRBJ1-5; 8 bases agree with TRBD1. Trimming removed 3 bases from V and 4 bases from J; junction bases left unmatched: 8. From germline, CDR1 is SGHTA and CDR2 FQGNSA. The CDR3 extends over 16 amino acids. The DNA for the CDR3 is TGTGCCAGCAGCTTTAACGACAGGGGAAGGAATCAGCCCCAGCATTTT. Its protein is CASSFNDRGRNQPQHF. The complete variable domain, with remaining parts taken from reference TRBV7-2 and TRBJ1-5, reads GAGVSQSPSNKVTEKGKDVELRCDPISGHTALYWYRQSLGQGLEFLIYFQGNSAPDKSGLPSDRFSAERTGGSVSTLTIQRTQQEDSAVYLCASSFNDRGRNQPQHFGDGTRLSIL.

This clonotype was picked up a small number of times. DNA of the CDR3: TGTGCCAGCAGTTACGGATTAGGGGGGCTAGCGGAATACGGGGAGCTGTTTTTT. Its translation: CASSYGLGGLAEYGELFF. V and J are TRBV6-2 or TRBV6-3 and TRBJ2-2; the D gene is possibly TRBD2 (7 bases). The CDR3 is made up of 18 amino acids. V was shortened by 2 bases and J by 7 bases, with 23 bases between the two germline ends. CDR1 is MNHEY and CDR2 is SVGEGT in the germline V gene.

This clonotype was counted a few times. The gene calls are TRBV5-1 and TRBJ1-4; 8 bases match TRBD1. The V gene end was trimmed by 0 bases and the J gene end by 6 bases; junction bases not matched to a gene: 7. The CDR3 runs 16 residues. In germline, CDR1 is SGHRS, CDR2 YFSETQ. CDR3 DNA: TGCGCCAGCAGCTTGGGAGACAGGGGCCGTTATGAAAAACTGTTTTTT. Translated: CASSLGDRGRYEKLFF.

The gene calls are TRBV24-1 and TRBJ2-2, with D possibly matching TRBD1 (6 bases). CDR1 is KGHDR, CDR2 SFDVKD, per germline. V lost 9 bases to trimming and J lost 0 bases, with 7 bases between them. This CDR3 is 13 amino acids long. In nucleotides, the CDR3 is TGTGCCACCGGGACATCGAACACCGGGGAGCTGTTTTTT. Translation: CATGTSNTGELFF.

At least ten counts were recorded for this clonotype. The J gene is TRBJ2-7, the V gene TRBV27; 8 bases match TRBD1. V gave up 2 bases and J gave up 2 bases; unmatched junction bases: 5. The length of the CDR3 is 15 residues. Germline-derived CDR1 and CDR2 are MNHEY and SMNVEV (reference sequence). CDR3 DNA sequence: TGTGCCAGCAGTTTAAGGACAGGGCCTACCTACGAGCAGTACTTC. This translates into CASSLRTGPTYEQYF.

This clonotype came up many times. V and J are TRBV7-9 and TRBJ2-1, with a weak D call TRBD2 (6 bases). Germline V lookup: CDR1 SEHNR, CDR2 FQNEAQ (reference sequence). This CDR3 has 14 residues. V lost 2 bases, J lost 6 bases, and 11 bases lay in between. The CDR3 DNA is TGTGCCAGCAGCTTACGGGAGTTGGGCAATGAGCAGTTCTTC. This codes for CASSLRELGNEQFF.

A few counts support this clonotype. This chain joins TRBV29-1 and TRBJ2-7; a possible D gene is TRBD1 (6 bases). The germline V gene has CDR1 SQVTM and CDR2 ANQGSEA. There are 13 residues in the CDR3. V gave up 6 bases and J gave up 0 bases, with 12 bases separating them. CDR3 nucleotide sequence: TGCAGCGTAGAGCCACAGGGCTCCTACGAGCAGTACTTC. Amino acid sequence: CSVEPQGSYEQYF.

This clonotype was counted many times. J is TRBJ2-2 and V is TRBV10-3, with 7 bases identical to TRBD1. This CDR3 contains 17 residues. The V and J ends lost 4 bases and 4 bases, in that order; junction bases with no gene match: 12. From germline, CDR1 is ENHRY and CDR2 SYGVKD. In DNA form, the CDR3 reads TGTGCCATCAGTGGGGGACAGCTTCAGAGGGGCACCGGGGAGCTGTTTTTT. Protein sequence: CAISGGQLQRGTGELFF.

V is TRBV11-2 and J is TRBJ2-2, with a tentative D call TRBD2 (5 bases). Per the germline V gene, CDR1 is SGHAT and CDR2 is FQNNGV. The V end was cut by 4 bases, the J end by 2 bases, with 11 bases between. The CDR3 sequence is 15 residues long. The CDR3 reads CASSSRGSNTGELFF. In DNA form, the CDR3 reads TGTGCCAGCAGCTCGAGAGGGTCCAACACCGGGGAGCTGTTTTTT.

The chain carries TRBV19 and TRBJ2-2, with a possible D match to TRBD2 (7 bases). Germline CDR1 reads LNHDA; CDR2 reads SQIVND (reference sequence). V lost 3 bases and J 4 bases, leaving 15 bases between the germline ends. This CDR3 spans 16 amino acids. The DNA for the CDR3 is TGTGCCAGTAGTATTCAACGGGGGGCCAGCACCGGGGAGCTGTTTTTT. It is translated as CASSIQRGASTGELFF.

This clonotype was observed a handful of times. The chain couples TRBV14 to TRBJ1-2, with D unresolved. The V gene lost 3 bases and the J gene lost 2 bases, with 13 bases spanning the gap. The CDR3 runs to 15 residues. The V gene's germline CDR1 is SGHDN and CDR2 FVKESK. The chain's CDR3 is CASSQDQRPNYGYTF. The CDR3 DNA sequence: TGTGCCAGCAGCCAGGATCAGAGACCGAACTATGGCTACACCTTC.

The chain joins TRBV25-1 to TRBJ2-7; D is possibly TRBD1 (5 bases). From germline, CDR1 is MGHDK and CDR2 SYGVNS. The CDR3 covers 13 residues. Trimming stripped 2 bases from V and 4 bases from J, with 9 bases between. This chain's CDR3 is CASSEGALYEQYF. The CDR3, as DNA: TGTGCCAGCAGTGAAGGGGCCCTGTACGAGCAGTACTTC.

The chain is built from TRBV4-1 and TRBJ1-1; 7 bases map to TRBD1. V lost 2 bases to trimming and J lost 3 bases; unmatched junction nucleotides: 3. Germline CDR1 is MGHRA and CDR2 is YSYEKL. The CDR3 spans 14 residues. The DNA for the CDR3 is TGCGCCAGCAGCCAAAGGGACAGTTACACTGAAGCTTTCTTT. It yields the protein CASSQRDSYTEAFF.

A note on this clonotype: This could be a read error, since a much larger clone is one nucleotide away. The CDR3 protein is CASSNRDRGETQYF. DNA for the CDR3: TGTGCCAGCAGCAACCGGGACAGGGGAGAGACCCAGTACTTC. The gene calls are TRBV11-2 and TRBJ2-5; 10 nucleotides match TRBD1. The V and J ends lost 5 bases and 4 bases, in that order; junction bases with no gene match: 4. Per the germline V gene, CDR1 is SGHAT and CDR2 is FQNNGV. The CDR3 is 14 amino acids.

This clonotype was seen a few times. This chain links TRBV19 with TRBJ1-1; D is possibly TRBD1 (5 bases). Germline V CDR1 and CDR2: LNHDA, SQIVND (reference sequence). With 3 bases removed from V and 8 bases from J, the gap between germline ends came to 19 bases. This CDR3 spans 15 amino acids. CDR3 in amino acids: CASSMGQTGTEEAFF. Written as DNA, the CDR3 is TGTGCCAGTAGTATGGGGCAGACGGGAACAGAGGAAGCTTTCTTT. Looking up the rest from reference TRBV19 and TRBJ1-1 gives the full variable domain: DGGITQSPKYLFRKEGQNVTLSCEQNLNHDAMYWYRQDPGQGLRLIYYSQIVNDFQKGDIAEGYSVSREKKESFPLTVTSAQKNPTAFYLCASSMGQTGTEEAFFGQGTRLTVV.

The CDR3: CASSLNRDGNQPQHF. The CDR3 DNA reads as TGTGCCAGCAGCTTAAACCGGGACGGCAATCAGCCCCAGCATTTT. The rearrangement links TRBV7-2 to TRBJ1-5; TRBD1 might be the D (5 bases). The germline V and J ends were trimmed by 2 bases and 2 bases, with 10 bases remaining between them. The CDR3 contains 15 residues. Germline V CDR1 and CDR2: SGHTA, FQGNSA.

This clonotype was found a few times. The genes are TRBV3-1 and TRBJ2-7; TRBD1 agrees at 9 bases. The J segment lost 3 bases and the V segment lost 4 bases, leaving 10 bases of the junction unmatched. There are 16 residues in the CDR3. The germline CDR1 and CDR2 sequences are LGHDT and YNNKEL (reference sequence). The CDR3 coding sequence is TGTGCCAGCAGCCCCTCCCGAGAGACAGGGGGCTACGAGCAGTACTTC. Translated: CASSPSRETGGYEQYF.

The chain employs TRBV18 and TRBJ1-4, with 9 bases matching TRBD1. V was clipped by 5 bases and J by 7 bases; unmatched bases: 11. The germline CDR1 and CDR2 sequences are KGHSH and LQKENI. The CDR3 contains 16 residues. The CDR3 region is CASSALPGQGGEKLFF. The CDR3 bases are TGTGCCAGCTCAGCCTTACCGGGACAGGGTGGTGAAAAACTGTTTTTT.

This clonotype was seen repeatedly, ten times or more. In DNA, the CDR3 is TGTGCCAGCAGCCCGCCGATGGGCCAAGAGACCCAGTACTTC. Translating it yields CASSPPMGQETQYF. The V and J genes are TRBV3-1 and TRBJ2-5; D remains ambiguous. From germline, CDR1 is LGHDT and CDR2 YNNKEL (reference sequence). This CDR3 spans 14 amino acids. The V and J ends lost 4 bases and 1 base respectively, with 10 bases between them.

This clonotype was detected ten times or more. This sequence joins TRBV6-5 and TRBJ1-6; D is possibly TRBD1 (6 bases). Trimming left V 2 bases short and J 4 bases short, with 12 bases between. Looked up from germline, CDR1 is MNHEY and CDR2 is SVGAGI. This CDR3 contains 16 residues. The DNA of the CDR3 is TGTGCCAGCAGTTACAACCGGGACACGTATAATTCACCCCTCCACTTT. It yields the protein CASSYNRDTYNSPLHF.

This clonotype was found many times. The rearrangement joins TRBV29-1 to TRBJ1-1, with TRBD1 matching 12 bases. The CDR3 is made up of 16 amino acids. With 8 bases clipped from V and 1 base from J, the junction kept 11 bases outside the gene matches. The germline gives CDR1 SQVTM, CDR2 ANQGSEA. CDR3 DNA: TGCAGCTCCAGATCCGGGACAGGGGGCTCGAACACTGAAGCTTTCTTT. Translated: CSSRSGTGGSNTEAFF.

CDR3 sequence reads: CASSPGGQYQPQHF. The CDR3 DNA is TGTGCCAGCTCACCAGGGGGGCAGTATCAGCCCCAGCATTTT. This chain links TRBV18 with TRBJ1-5, with D maybe TRBD1 (6 bases). V lost 2 bases, J lost 5 bases, and 10 bases lay in between. Germline lookup yields CDR1 KGHSH and CDR2 LQKENI. The CDR3 totals 14 residues. Full variable domain (rest looked up from reference TRBV18 and TRBJ1-5): NAGVMQNPRHLVRRRGQEARLRCSPMKGHSHVYWYRQLPEEGLKFMVYLQKENIIDESGMPKERFSAEFPKEGPSILRIQQVVRGDSAAYFCASSPGGQYQPQHFGDGTRLSIL.

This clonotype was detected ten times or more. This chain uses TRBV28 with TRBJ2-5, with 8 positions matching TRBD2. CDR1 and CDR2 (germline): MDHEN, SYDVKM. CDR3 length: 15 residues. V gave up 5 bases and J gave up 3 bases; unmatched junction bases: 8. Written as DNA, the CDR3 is TGTGCCAGCAGTCACGTGATGGGACTAGAAGAGACCCAGTACTTC. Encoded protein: CASSHVMGLEETQYF.